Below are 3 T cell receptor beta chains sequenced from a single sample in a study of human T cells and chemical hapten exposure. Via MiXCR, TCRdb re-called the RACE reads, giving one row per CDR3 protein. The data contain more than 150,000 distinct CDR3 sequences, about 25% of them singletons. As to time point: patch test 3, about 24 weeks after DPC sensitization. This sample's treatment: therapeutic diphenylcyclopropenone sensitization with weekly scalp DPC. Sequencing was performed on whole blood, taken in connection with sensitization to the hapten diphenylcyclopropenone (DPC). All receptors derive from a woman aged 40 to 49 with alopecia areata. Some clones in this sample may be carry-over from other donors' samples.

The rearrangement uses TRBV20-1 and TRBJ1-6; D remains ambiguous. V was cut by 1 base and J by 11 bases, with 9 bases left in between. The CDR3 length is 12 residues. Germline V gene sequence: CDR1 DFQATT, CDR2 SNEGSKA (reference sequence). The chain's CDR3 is CSARVPGAPLHF. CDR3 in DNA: TGCAGTGCTAGAGTCCCGGGTGCACCCCTCCACTTT.

CDR3 DNA sequence: TGTGCCAGCAGTTACTCATTAGCGGGAGAGTCCTTCACGTCGTACTACAATGAGCAGTTCTTC. It specifies CASSYSLAGESFTSYYNEQFF. V and J are TRBV6-2 or TRBV6-3 and TRBJ2-1; TRBD2 matches at 9 bases. CDR1 is MNHEY, CDR2 SVGEGT, per germline. This CDR3 comprises 21 residues. V lost 0 bases, J lost 3 bases, and 18 bases stayed unmatched.

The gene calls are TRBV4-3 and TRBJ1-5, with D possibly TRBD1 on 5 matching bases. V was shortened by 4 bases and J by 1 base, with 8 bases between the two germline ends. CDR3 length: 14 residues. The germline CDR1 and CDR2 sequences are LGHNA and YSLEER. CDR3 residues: CASSRGRSNQPQHF. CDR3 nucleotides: TGCGCCAGCAGCCGGGGACGGAGCAATCAGCCCCAGCATTTT.